The text below deals with one T cell receptor beta chain. Its target is not known. These data belong to a study of CD4 T cells in relation to SARS-CoV-2 and coronaviruses. Before the COVID-19 pandemic, during about 2010-2019, CD4+ T cells were taken from unexposed donors. Isolation of CD4+ T cells took place after 10 days in culture. Two million PBMCs per well were cultured with around 9.9 IU/ml IL-2. Half the medium was replaced with IL-2 medium on days 3 and 7. Sequencing was performed with immunoSEQ multiplex PCR; in TCRdb, only in-frame clones are kept and a portion is missing. The sample lists about 21,000 clones, approximately 82% occurring once. The sample consisted of CD4+ T cells from PBMCs, cultured in vitro. This sequence originates from a human donor in good health.

In nucleotides, the CDR3 is TGTGCCAGCAGCCGGGGGGGAGGCACAGATACGCAGTATTTT. Translation gives CASSRGGGTDTQYF. V gene TRBV6-2 or TRBV6-3 combines with J gene TRBJ2-3, with 8 bases aligning to TRBD2. Germline CDR1 is MNHEY and CDR2 is SVGEGT. Trimming removed 6 bases from V and 1 base from J; junction bases left unmatched: 3. The length of the CDR3 is 14 residues.